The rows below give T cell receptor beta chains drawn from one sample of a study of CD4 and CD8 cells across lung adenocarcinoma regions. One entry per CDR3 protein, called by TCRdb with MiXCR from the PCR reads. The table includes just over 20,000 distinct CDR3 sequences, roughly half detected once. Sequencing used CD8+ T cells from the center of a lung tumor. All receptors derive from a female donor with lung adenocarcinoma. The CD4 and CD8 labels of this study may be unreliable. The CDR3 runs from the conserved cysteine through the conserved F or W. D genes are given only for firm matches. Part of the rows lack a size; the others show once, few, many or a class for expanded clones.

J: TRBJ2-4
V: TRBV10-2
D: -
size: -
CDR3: CASGTTRRAKNTQYF
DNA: TGCGCCAGCGGTACGACGCGGCGGGCCAAAAATACGCAGTACTTC

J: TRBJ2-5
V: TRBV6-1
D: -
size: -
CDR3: CASSELSMRSGETQYF
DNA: TGTGCCAGCAGTGAACTGTCGATGAGATCCGGAGAGACCCAGTACTTC

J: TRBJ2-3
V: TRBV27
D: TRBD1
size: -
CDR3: CASSRAGTGAKDTQYF
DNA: TGTGCCAGCAGTCGAGCCGGGACAGGGGCCAAAGACACGCAGTACTTT

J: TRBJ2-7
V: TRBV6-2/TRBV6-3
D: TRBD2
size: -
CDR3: CASTPGTSYEQYF
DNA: TGTGCCAGCACCCCCGGGACTAGCTACGAGCAGTACTTC

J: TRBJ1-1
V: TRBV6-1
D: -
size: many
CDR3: CASSEARETQAFF
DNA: TGTGCCAGCAGTGAGGCGAGGGAAACCCAAGCTTTCTTT

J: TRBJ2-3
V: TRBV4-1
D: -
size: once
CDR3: CAGGQDGLAQDTQYF
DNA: TGCGCCGGGGGGCAAGATGGGCTAGCCCAAGATACGCAGTATTTT

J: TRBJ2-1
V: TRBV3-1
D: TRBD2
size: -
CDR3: CASQGLAGNEQFF
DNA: TGTGCCAGCCAGGGGCTAGCGGGCAATGAGCAGTTCTTC

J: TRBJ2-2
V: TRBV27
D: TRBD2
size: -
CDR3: CASSGLAGGPHTGELFF
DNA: TGTGCCAGCAGTGGACTAGCGGGAGGGCCCCACACCGGGGAGCTGTTTTTT

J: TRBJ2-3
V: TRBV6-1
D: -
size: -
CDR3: CASSPSPWGLNTDKQYF
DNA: TGTGCCAGCAGCCCCTCCCCTTGGGGTTTGAACACCGATAAGCAGTATTTT

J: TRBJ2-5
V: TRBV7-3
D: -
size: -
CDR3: CASSSPRGKDNEQYF
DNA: TGTGCCAGCAGCTCCCCTAGGGGCAAGGACAATGAGCAGTACTTC

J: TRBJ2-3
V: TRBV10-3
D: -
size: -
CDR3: CAGQGGGDKDTQYF
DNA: TGTGCGGGCCAGGGGGGCGGTGACAAAGATACGCAGTATTTC

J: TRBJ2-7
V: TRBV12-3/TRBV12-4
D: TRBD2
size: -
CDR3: CASSFRITVGVGGGRQDTQYF
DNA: TGTGCCAGCAGTTTCAGAATCACGGTGGGAGTTGGGGGCGGGAGGCAAGATACGCAGTACTTC

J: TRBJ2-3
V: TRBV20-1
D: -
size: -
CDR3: CSALPTTDTQYF
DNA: TGCAGTGCCTTGCCCACCACAGATACGCAGTATTTT

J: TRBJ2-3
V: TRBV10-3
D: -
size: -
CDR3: CAGSGGRGFETQYF
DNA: TGTGCGGGGAGTGGGGGCCGTGGCTTCGAGACCCAGTATTTC

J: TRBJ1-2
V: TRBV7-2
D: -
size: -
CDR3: CASSPYINVGYTF
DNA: TGTGCCAGCAGCCCCTATATTAACGTAGGCTACACCTTC

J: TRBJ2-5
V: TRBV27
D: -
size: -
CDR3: CAGGGGRGKETQYF
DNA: TGTGCGGGGGGGGGGGGCCGTGGCAAAGAGACCCAGTACTTC

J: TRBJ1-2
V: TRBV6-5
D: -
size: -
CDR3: CASSSEPSYGYTF
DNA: TGTGCCAGCAGTTCCGAGCCATCGTATGGCTACACCTTC

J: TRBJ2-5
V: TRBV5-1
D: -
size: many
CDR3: CASSFGLTWETQYF
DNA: TGCGCCAGCAGCTTCGGACTAACTTGGGAGACCCAGTACTTC

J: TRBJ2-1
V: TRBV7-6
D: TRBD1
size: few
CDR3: CASSLTGEGVNEQFF
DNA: TGTGCCAGCAGCTTAACAGGGGAAGGGGTCAATGAGCAGTTCTTC

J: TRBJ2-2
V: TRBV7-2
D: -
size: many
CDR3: CASSLDWRELFF
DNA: TGTGCCAGCAGCTTAGATTGGCGGGAGCTGTTTTTT

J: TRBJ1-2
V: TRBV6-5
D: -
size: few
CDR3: CASSYTRLAPNYGYTF
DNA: TGTGCCAGCAGTTACACACGCCTGGCACCTAACTATGGCTACACCTTC

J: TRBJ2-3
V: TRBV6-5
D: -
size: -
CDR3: CASRYSGPEFTDMQYF
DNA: TGTGCCAGCCGTTACTCGGGGCCGGAGTTCACAGATATGCAGTATTTT

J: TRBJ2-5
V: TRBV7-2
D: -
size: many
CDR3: CASSLVRGFPETQYF
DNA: TGTGCCAGCAGCTTAGTAAGGGGGTTCCCCGAGACCCAGTACTTC

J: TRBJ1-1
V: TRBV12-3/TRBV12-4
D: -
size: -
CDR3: CASSQTGNTEAFF
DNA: TGTGCCAGCAGCCAGACAGGGAACACTGAAGCTTTCTTT

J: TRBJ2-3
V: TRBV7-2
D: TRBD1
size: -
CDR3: CASSLTGGYTDTQYF
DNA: TGTGCCAGCAGCCTAACAGGGGGCTACACAGATACGCAGTATTTT

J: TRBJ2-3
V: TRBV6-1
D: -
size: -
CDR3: CASRPGLCAKDTQYF
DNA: TGTGCCAGCAGGCCGGGGCTGTGCGCCAAAGATACTCAGTATTTC